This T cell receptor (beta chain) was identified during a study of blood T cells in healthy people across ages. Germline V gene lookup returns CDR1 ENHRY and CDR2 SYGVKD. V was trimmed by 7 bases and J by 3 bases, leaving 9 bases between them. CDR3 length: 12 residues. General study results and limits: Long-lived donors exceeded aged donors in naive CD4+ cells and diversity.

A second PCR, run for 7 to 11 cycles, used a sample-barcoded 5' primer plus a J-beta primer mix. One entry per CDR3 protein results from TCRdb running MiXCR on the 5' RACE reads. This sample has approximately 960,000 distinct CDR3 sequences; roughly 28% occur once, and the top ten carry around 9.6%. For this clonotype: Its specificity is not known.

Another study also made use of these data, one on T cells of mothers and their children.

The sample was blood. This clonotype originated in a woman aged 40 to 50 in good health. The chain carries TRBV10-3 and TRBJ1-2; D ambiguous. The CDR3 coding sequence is TGTGCCATCAATGGCAACGACTATGGCTACACCTTC. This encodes CAINGNDYGYTF.